Below are 25 T cell receptor beta chains sequenced from a single sample in a study of ipilimumab plus nivolumab after autologous stem cell transplantation. TCRdb's table, derived via immunoSEQ multiplex PCR, lists solely in-frame clones and lacks some. The profile shows around 84,000 clones, more than 80% of them singletons. The source was PBMCs, collected in a trial of ipilimumab plus nivolumab as post-transplant consolidation. Every receptor here comes from a male donor with diffuse large B-cell lymphoma.

The DNA of the CDR3 is TGTGCCATCAGTGAGTTCGGGGGGGCGAACACCGGGGAGCTGTTTTTT. Amino acid sequence: CAISEFGGANTGELFF. The chain carries TRBV10-3 and TRBJ2-2; the match to TRBD2 covers 8 bases. Germline CDR1 is ENHRY and CDR2 is SYGVKD. The junction had 1 base not matched to a gene; V was cut back by 1 base and J by 0 bases. The CDR3 is made up of 16 amino acids.

The chain recombines TRBV4-1 with TRBJ1-2; 7 bases match TRBD1. After removal of 0 bases from V and 3 bases from J, the junction contained 1 base not matched to a gene. The CDR3 is made up of 14 amino acids. Germline V lookup: CDR1 MGHRA, CDR2 YSYEKL. The CDR3 sequence: CASSQDGTDYGYTF. CDR3 coding DNA: TGCGCCAGCAGCCAAGACGGGACAGACTATGGCTACACCTTC.

This clone was counted a single time. The J gene is TRBJ1-1, the V gene TRBV6-5, with 8 bases identical to TRBD1. The V segment lost 6 bases and the J segment 1 base; nucleotides outside the gene matches: 7. The CDR3 runs 15 residues. CDR1 and CDR2 (germline): MNHEY, SVGAGI. CDR3 sequence (DNA): TGTGCCAGCAGGGGGTGGGACAGGTGGAACACTGAAGCTTTCTTT. Its translation is CASRGWDRWNTEAFF.

Concerning this clone: Relative to the germline gene, one junction end is altered; a read error may explain this. The J gene is TRBJ1-1, the V gene TRBV5-4; possibly TRBD1 for D (6 bases). CDR1 is SGHNT, CDR2 YYREEE, per germline (reference sequence). This CDR3 is 15 amino acids long. In nucleotides, the CDR3 is TGTGCCAGCACCTTGGGGGGGGCGGGGAGCACTGAAGCTTTCTTT. Its protein is CASTLGGAGSTEAFF.

V gene TRBV4-3 combines with J gene TRBJ2-5; 12 nucleotides align to TRBD2. V lost 2 bases and J lost 4; bases outside the gene matches: 14. This CDR3 region has 19 residues. The V gene's germline CDR1 is LGHNA and CDR2 YSLEER. The DNA of the CDR3 is TGCGCCAGCAGCCAACGCCACCAGACTAGCGGGGGAGGAGGAGAGACCCAGTACTTC. Protein sequence: CASSQRHQTSGGGGETQYF.

This clone appeared a few times. This chain uses TRBV11-2 with TRBJ2-2; the match to TRBD2 covers 7 bases. The length of the CDR3 is 15 residues. Unmatched junction bases numbered 2, after V lost 4 bases and J lost 0 bases. Germline V gene lookup returns CDR1 SGHAT and CDR2 FQNNGV. Written as DNA, the CDR3 is TGTGCCAGCAGCTGGGGGGGTTCGAACACCGGGGAGCTGTTTTTT. Translation gives CASSWGGSNTGELFF.

This chain joins TRBV6-5 and TRBJ2-7; D gene uncertain. CDR1 and CDR2 from the germline V gene are MNHEY and SVGAGI. Trimming took 2 bases from V and 0 from J, leaving 5 bases between them. This CDR3 contains 13 residues. CDR3 sequence (DNA): TGTGCCAGCAGTTACGGCGCCTCCTACGAGCAGTACTTC. This codes for CASSYGASYEQYF.

The J gene is TRBJ2-2, the V gene TRBV5-4; the match to TRBD1 covers 10 bases. The V segment lost 3 bases and the J segment 5 bases; nucleotides outside the gene matches: 13. Germline V lookup: CDR1 SGHNT, CDR2 YYREEE (reference sequence). The CDR3 contains 18 residues. The CDR3 DNA follows: TGTGCCAGCAGCTCCCGGGACAGGGGACCCCAGGGTACCGGGGAGCTGTTTTTT. Translation gives CASSSRDRGPQGTGELFF.

V and J are TRBV9 and TRBJ2-2; no firm D call. This CDR3 spans 14 amino acids. The germline CDR1 and CDR2 sequences are SGDLS and YYNGEE. With 2 bases removed from V and 7 bases from J, the gap between germline ends came to 12 bases. The CDR3 reads CASSVAPRLGELFF. The CDR3, as DNA: TGTGCCAGCAGCGTTGCCCCGCGCCTCGGGGAGCTGTTTTTT.

The chain uses TRBV5-1 and TRBJ2-5; no definite D call. Germline values: CDR1 SGHRS, CDR2 YFSETQ. The CDR3 consists of 14 residues. The ends were cut back, 0 bases at V and 3 bases at J, with 9 bases in the middle. This CDR3 is CASSLATAEETQYF. The CDR3 DNA reads as TGCGCCAGCAGCTTGGCCACGGCAGAAGAGACCCAGTACTTC.

The rearrangement uses TRBV7-6 and TRBJ2-7; perhaps TRBD2 as D (5 bases). This CDR3 spans 16 amino acids. The germline V gene has CDR1 SGHVS and CDR2 FNYEAQ. The germline V and J ends were trimmed by 1 base and 0 bases, with 13 bases remaining between them. The CDR3 here is CASSLVRAESSYEQYF. The CDR3 DNA reads as TGTGCCAGCAGCTTAGTGCGGGCCGAGAGCTCCTACGAGCAGTACTTC.

The chain couples TRBV18 to TRBJ2-7; maybe TRBD2 (6 bases). V lost 3 bases and J lost 1, with 10 bases in between. The CDR3 runs to 14 residues. The germline gives CDR1 KGHSH, CDR2 LQKENI. CDR3 nucleotide sequence: TGTGCCAGCTCACCCATAGCGGATTCCTACGAGCAGTACTTC. Protein: CASSPIADSYEQYF.

The chain is built from TRBV18 and TRBJ1-2; TRBD1 is a possible D gene (5 bases). CDR3 length: 16 amino acids. Trimming cost V 6 bases and J 3 bases, with 20 bases left between them. CDR1 and CDR2 (germline): KGHSH, LQKENI. The CDR3 sequence: CASSPPSGPRDYGYTF. The CDR3 nucleotides read TGTGCCAGCTCCCCGCCCTCGGGACCTAGGGACTATGGCTACACCTTC.

V usage is TRBV5-4 and J usage is TRBJ2-5, with 9 bases aligning to TRBD1. Germline assignment: CDR1 SGHNT and CDR2 YYREEE (reference sequence). This CDR3 is built from 15 residues. With V trimmed by 4 bases and J by 6 bases, 10 bases remained unmatched. The CDR3, as DNA: TGTGCCAGCAGCCCCCGGGACAGGGAGGACAAGACCCAGTACTTC. As protein: CASSPRDREDKTQYF.

The V call is TRBV7-6, the J call TRBJ1-1; TRBD1 agrees at 9 bases. This CDR3 is 16 amino acids long. Trimming took 4 bases from V and 1 from J; bases not matched to a gene: 7. The germline gives CDR1 SGHVS, CDR2 FNYEAQ. The CDR3: CASSSTGGYGNTEAFF. The CDR3 bases are TGTGCCAGCAGCTCGACAGGGGGGTATGGGAACACTGAAGCTTTCTTT.

Only one count was recorded for this clone. The DNA for the CDR3 is TGTGCCTGCCAAAAGTGGCGGGACGTCTCCTACGAGCAGTACTTC. As protein: CACQKWRDVSYEQYF. The chain carries TRBV30 and TRBJ2-7; a weak D match, TRBD2 (6 bases). This CDR3 contains 15 residues. CDR1 is GTSNPN and CDR2 is SVGIG in the germline V gene (reference sequence). V was cut by 6 bases and J by 0 bases, with 18 bases left in between. Full variable domain (remainder filled in from reference TRBV30 and TRBJ2-7): SQTIHQWPATLVQPVGSPLSLECTVEGTSNPNLYWYRQAAGRGLQLLFYSVGIGQISSEVPQNLSASRPQDRQFILSSKKLLLSDSGFYLCACQKWRDVSYEQYFGPGTRLTVT.

This clone has just one count. The rearrangement links TRBV7-2 to TRBJ2-7; either TRBD1 or TRBD2 may supply D (5 bases each). This CDR3 region has 14 residues. Germline CDR1 is SGHTA and CDR2 is FQGNSA. The V end was cut by 5 bases, the J end by 4 bases, with 15 bases between. The CDR3 nucleotides are TGTGCCAGCAGCGGGACGGCCAGTGGATACGAGCAGTACTTC. The encoded protein is CASSGTASGYEQYF.

The J gene is TRBJ1-2, the V gene TRBV20-1; D gene ambiguous. There are 9 residues in the CDR3. Germline V CDR1 and CDR2: DFQATT, SNEGSKA (reference sequence). V was shortened by 0 bases and J by 14 bases, with 7 bases between the two germline ends. The DNA for the CDR3 is TGCAGTGCTAGAGAGCCGTTGACCTTC. Encoded protein: CSAREPLTF.

V gene TRBV27 combines with J gene TRBJ2-3; D unresolved. The CDR3 spans 11 residues. Per germline, CDR1 MNHEY and CDR2 SMNVEV (reference sequence). Trimming pared 2 bases from V and 5 bases from J, leaving 2 bases between. CDR3 amino acids: CASSLGDTQYF. The CDR3 DNA sequence: TGTGCCAGCAGTTTAGGAGATACGCAGTATTTT.

The chain is built from TRBV7-6 and TRBJ2-1; 7 bases line up with TRBD2. This CDR3 contains 14 residues. Germline CDR1 and CDR2: SGHVS and FNYEAQ. With 6 bases clipped from V and 7 bases from J, the junction kept 9 bases outside the gene matches. The CDR3, as DNA: TGTGCCAGCAGTAGAACGGGGGGAACTAATGAGCAGTTCTTC. Its translation is CASSRTGGTNEQFF.

The chain couples TRBV18 to TRBJ1-5; D perhaps matches TRBD1 (6 bases). Germline assignment: CDR1 KGHSH and CDR2 LQKENI. The CDR3 has 15 residues. V gave up 2 bases and J gave up 2 bases, with 10 bases separating them. The CDR3, as DNA: TGTGCCAGCTCACCAACGACAGGTCGCAATCAGCCCCAGCATTTT. It codes for CASSPTTGRNQPQHF.

This clone was counted once. The chain is built from TRBV19 and TRBJ1-1, with D perhaps TRBD1 (6 bases). V lost 9 bases and J lost 1, with 15 bases in between. Germline loops: CDR1 LNHDA, CDR2 SQIVND (reference sequence). This CDR3 spans 14 amino acids. CDR3 amino acids: CASRLGGENTEAFF. The CDR3 region has the DNA TGTGCCAGCCGGCTAGGGGGGGAGAACACTGAAGCTTTCTTT.

The V call is TRBV7-2, the J call TRBJ2-7; maybe TRBD1 (7 bases). The CDR3 has 15 residues. V lost 2 bases and J 4 bases, leaving 15 bases between the germline ends. CDR1 and CDR2 (germline): SGHTA, FQGNSA. The CDR3 is CASSLQGGREYEQYF. In DNA form, the CDR3 reads TGTGCCAGCAGCTTACAGGGGGGCAGGGAGTACGAGCAGTACTTC. The whole variable domain, remainder taken from reference TRBV7-2 and TRBJ2-7, is GAGVSQSPSNKVTEKGKDVELRCDPISGHTALYWYRQSLGQGLEFLIYFQGNSAPDKSGLPSDRFSAERTGGSVSTLTIQRTQQEDSAVYLCASSLQGGREYEQYFGPGTRLTVT.

This chain connects TRBV27 to TRBJ1-4; 7 nucleotides agree with TRBD1. The CDR3 length is 13 residues. CDR1 is MNHEY, CDR2 SMNVEV, per germline (reference sequence). Germline trimming cut 5 bases from V and 9 bases from J; bases unmatched to any gene: 6. CDR3 coding DNA: TGTGCCAGCAGTCCGGGACAGCTTCAAAAACTGTTTTTT. Its protein product is CASSPGQLQKLFF.

This clone was seen a handful of times. The V call is TRBV7-9, the J call TRBJ1-5; 11 bases align to TRBD1. The CDR3 has 17 amino acids. Germline trimming cut 5 bases from V and 1 base from J; bases unmatched to any gene: 7. From germline, CDR1 is SEHNR and CDR2 FQNEAQ (reference sequence). The CDR3: CASSPGTGGTSNQPQHF. The CDR3 DNA is TGTGCCAGCAGCCCCGGGACAGGGGGGACGAGCAATCAGCCCCAGCATTTT.